The 16 T cell receptor beta chains reported below all come from one sample, sequenced in a study of blood T cell repertoires in COVID-19. The repertoire was sequenced with immunoSEQ multiplex PCR; TCRdb's copy has only in-frame clones and lacks some. The sample has some 150,000 clones; about 90% are singletons. Sequencing was carried out using peripheral blood. The source of these receptors is a human donor in a cohort sampled during active COVID-19.

The V call is TRBV11-2, the J call TRBJ2-1, with 9 nucleotides matching TRBD2. Per germline, CDR1 SGHAT and CDR2 FQNNGV. This CDR3 has 16 residues. The ends lost 0 bases at V and 4 bases at J; junction bases unmatched: 4. CDR3 loop: CASSLEASGAYNEQFF. The CDR3 nucleotides are TGTGCCAGCAGCTTAGAGGCTAGCGGGGCGTACAATGAGCAGTTCTTC.

This clone appeared a single time. The chain is built from TRBV7-8 and TRBJ2-1; D possibly corresponds to TRBD1 (6 bases). Germline values: CDR1 SGHVS, CDR2 FQNEAQ. This CDR3 comprises 15 residues. V lost 6 bases and J 7 bases, leaving 19 bases between the germline ends. The DNA for the CDR3 is TGTGCCAGCAGAGGTGGACAGATTCAGGGGAATGAGCAGTTCTTC. It codes for CASRGGQIQGNEQFF. Complete variable domain (other parts from reference TRBV7-8 and TRBJ2-1): GAGVSQSPRYKVAKRGQDVALRCDPISGHVSLFWYQQALGQGPEFLTYFQNEAQLDKSGLPSDRFFAERPEGSVSTLKIQRTQQEDSAVYLCASRGGQIQGNEQFFGPGTRLTVL.

The chain combines TRBV19 with TRBJ1-5; no firm D call. CDR3 length: 14 amino acids. V was shortened by 4 bases and J by 0 bases, with 7 bases between the two germline ends. Germline loops: CDR1 LNHDA, CDR2 SQIVND (reference sequence). The CDR3, as DNA: TGTGCCAGTAGTAATGGAGATAGCAATCAGCCCCAGCATTTT. This gives the protein CASSNGDSNQPQHF.

The chain links TRBV19 to TRBJ2-7; TRBD1 matches 9 bases. The CDR3 covers 13 residues. Germline CDR1 reads LNHDA; CDR2 reads SQIVND (reference sequence). V lost 4 bases and J lost 3; bases outside the gene matches: 1. DNA of the CDR3: TGTGCCAGTAGTACGGACAGGGGCTACGAGCAGTACTTC. It is translated as CASSTDRGYEQYF.

The sample holds one count of this clone. The chain combines TRBV7-8 with TRBJ2-1, with 8 bases that match TRBD2. J was trimmed by 3 bases and V by 4 bases; bases with no gene match: 2. The V gene's germline CDR1 is SGHVS and CDR2 FQNEAQ. The CDR3 length is 14 residues. CDR3 in DNA: TGTGCCAGCAGCTCGGGGACTAGCTACAATGAGCAGTTCTTC. This encodes CASSSGTSYNEQFF.

The V gene is TRBV30, the J gene TRBJ1-1; 12 bases map to TRBD1. V was pared by 4 bases and J by 0 bases, with 9 bases of the junction left unmatched. This CDR3 is built from 17 residues. Germline-derived CDR1 and CDR2 are GTSNPN and SVGIG (reference sequence). In DNA, the CDR3 is TGTGCCTGGACTCCCGGGACAGGGGGCTTACTGAACACTGAAGCTTTCTTT. It encodes CAWTPGTGGLLNTEAFF.

V usage is TRBV5-1 and J usage is TRBJ2-4, with TRBD1 identical over 10 bases. The CDR3 sequence is 16 residues long. Trimming at V came to 0 bases and at J to 8 bases, leaving 8 bases not matched to a gene. CDR1 and CDR2 (germline): SGHRS, YFSETQ. The CDR3 is CASSLGQGARGDIQYF. The CDR3 DNA reads TGCGCCAGCAGCTTGGGACAGGGGGCGAGGGGGGACATTCAGTACTTC.

This clone was observed a handful of times. This rearrangement joins TRBV10-1 to TRBJ2-1; 11 bases fit TRBD2. The germline V gene encodes CDR1 WNHNN and CDR2 SYGVQD (reference sequence). V shed 5 bases, J shed 6 bases, and the junction held 3 bases outside the gene matches. The CDR3 length is 14 residues. The CDR3 bases are TGCGCCAGCAGTAAGCTAGCGGGGGGCAATGAGCAGTTCTTC. It yields the protein CASSKLAGGNEQFF.

This clone was seen just once. The chain uses TRBV6-2 or TRBV6-3 and TRBJ2-7, with D possibly TRBD2 on 5 matching bases. The CDR3 sequence is 14 residues long. V lost 4 bases to trimming and J lost 1 base, with 11 bases between them. Germline values: CDR1 MNHEY, CDR2 SVGEGT. CDR3 residues: CASSFRRTSYEQYF. The CDR3 bases are TGTGCCAGCAGTTTCCGGAGGACGTCCTACGAGCAGTACTTC.

The chain links TRBV5-1 to TRBJ2-5; 9 nucleotides line up with TRBD2. V was pared by 3 bases and J by 4 bases, with 7 bases of the junction left unmatched. This CDR3 contains 15 residues. Germline CDR1 and CDR2: SGHRS and YFSETQ. The CDR3 sequence: CASSSLGTSSETQYF. In DNA form, the CDR3 reads TGCGCCAGCAGCTCTCTCGGGACTAGCTCAGAGACCCAGTACTTC.

The chain joins TRBV5-1 to TRBJ1-5; 9 bases agree with TRBD1. V was clipped by 4 bases and J by 4 bases; unmatched bases: 3. CDR3 length equals 14 residues. The germline gives CDR1 SGHRS, CDR2 YFSETQ. The CDR3 DNA reads TGCGCCAGCAGCCCGGGACAGGGTAATCAGCCCCAGCATTTT. Amino acid sequence: CASSPGQGNQPQHF.

A few counts support this clone. The rearrangement uses TRBV4-2 and TRBJ2-2, with 13 nucleotides matching TRBD2. The V and J ends lost 0 bases and 6 bases, in that order; junction bases with no gene match: 1. This CDR3 is 16 amino acids long. From germline, CDR1 is LGHNA and CDR2 YNFKEQ. CDR3 coding DNA: TGTGCCAGCAGCCAAGAAACTAGCGGGGGGGCCGGGGAGCTGTTTTTT. Protein product: CASSQETSGGAGELFF.

This sequence joins TRBV29-1 and TRBJ1-2; D remains unclear. The V and J ends lost 3 bases and 2 bases respectively, with 7 bases between them. This CDR3 is 12 amino acids long. Per germline, CDR1 SQVTM and CDR2 ANQGSEA. In DNA, the CDR3 is TGCAGCGTTGAGGCTCCAAACTATGGCTACACCTTC. This codes for CSVEAPNYGYTF.

A remark on this clone: Other nucleotide sequences from this sample produce the same CDR3. The gene calls are TRBV5-6 and TRBJ2-1, with TRBD2 identical over 10 bases. The CDR3 has 17 residues. Trimming cost V 7 bases and J 3 bases; bases outside gene matches: 13. The germline CDR1 and CDR2 sequences are SGHDT and YYEEEE. As DNA, the CDR3 is TGTGCCAGCCTCAGGCTTAAGTCTAGCGGGGGCTACAATGAGCAGTTCTTC. Translation: CASLRLKSSGGYNEQFF.

CDR3 sequence: CASSKIQGTEAFF. CDR3 bases: TGTGCCAGCAGCAAAATCCAGGGCACTGAAGCTTTCTTT. The rearrangement uses TRBV7-3 and TRBJ1-1, with TRBD1 as a possible D gene (5 bases). Germline V gene lookup returns CDR1 SGHTA and CDR2 FQGTGA. The CDR3 is 13 residues long. V shed 5 bases and J shed 4 bases, with 11 bases lying between them.

The chain combines TRBV29-1 with TRBJ1-1, with 7 bases aligning to TRBD1. The CDR3 spans 13 residues. The V gene end was trimmed by 4 bases and the J gene end by 4 bases; junction bases not matched to a gene: 6. Germline V lookup: CDR1 SQVTM, CDR2 ANQGSEA. CDR3 protein: CSVGSAGGTEAFF. CDR3 DNA sequence: TGCAGCGTTGGTTCCGCAGGGGGCACTGAAGCTTTCTTT.